This entry is about one TCR beta chain. Antigen unknown. Profiling relied on immunoSEQ multiplex PCR, and the TCRdb table lists in-frame clones only, not all of them. The sample includes some 160,000 clones, 85% to 90% of them seen just once. The donors were in the 120-subject validation cohort; that cohort was separate from the roughly 660-subject first cohort. The data are from a study of cytomegalovirus exposure and HLA in healthy donors. The study's findings and limits: As confirmed in vitro, a few CMV-associated chains were specific for CMV antigens.

The TCR sequence derives from a man aged 18-30 years in good health and CMV-seronegative. The sample was PBMCs.

CDR3 amino acids: CASAPRLAGDNEQFF. As DNA, the CDR3 is TGTGCCAGCGCCCCACGGTTAGCGGGGGACAATGAGCAGTTCTTC. The rearrangement joins TRBV7-9 to TRBJ2-1, with 9 bases fitting TRBD2. The germline CDR1 and CDR2 sequences are SEHNR and FQNEAQ (reference sequence). V trimming: 8 bases; J trimming: 5 bases; junction bases outside the gene matches: 10. This CDR3 region has 15 residues.